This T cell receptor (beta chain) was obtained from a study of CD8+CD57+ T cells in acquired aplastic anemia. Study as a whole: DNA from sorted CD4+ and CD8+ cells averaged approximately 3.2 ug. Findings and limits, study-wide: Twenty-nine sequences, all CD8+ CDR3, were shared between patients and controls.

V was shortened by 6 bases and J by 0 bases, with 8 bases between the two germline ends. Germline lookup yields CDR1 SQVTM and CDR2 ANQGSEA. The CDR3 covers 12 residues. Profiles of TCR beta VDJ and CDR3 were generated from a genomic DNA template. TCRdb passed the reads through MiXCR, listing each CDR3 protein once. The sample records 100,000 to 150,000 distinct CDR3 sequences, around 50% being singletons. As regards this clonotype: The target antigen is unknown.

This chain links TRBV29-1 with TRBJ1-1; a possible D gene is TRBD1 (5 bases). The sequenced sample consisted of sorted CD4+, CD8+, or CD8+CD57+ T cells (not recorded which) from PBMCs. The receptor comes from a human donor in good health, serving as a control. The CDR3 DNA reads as TGCAGCGTGACAGCCATGAACACTGAAGCTTTCTTT. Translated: CSVTAMNTEAFF.